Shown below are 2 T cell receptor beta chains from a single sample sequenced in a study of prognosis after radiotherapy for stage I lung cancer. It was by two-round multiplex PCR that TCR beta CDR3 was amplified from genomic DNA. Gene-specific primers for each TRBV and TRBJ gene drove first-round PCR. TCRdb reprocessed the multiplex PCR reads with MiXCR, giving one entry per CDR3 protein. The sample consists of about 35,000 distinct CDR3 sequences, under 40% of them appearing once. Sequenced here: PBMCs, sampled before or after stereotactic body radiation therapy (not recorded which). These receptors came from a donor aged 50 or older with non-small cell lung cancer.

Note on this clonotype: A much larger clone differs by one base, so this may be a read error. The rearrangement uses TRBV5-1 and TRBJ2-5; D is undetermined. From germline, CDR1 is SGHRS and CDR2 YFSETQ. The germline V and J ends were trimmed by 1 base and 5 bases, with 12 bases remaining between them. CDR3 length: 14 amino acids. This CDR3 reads CASSLSLLGETQYF. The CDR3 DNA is TGCGCCAGCAGCTTGTCCCTGCTCGGTGAGACCCAGTACTTC.

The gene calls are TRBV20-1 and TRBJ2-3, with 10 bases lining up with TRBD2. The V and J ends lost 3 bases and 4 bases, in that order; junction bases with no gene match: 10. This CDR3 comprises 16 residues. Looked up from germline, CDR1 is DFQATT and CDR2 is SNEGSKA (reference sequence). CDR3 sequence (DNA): TGCAGTGCTAGCGTACTAGCGGGGTATATCGCAGATACGCAGTATTTT. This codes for CSASVLAGYIADTQYF.